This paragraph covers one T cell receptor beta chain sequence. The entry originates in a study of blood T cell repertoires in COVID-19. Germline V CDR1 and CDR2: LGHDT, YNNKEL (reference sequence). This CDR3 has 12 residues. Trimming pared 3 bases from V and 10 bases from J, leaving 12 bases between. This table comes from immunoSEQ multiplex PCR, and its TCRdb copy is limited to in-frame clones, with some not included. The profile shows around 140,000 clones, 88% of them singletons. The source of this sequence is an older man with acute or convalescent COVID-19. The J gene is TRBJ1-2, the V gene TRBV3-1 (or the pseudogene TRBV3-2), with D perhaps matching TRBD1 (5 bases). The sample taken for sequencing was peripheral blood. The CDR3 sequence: CASSQQTTDYTF. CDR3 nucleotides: TGTGCCAGCAGCCAGCAAACGACAGACTACACCTTC.